This T cell receptor beta chain was identified during a study of beta chain features in type 1 diabetes. Isolation of CD4+ naive, central memory, regulatory and stem cell-like memory cells was achieved by sorting via CD45RO/CCR7/CD25/CD127/CD95/CD27. Reverse transcription of all isolated RNA meant that expressed TCRB transcripts were sequenced. Naive, central memory and regulatory T cell samples averaged approximately 3.9 million immunoSEQ reads each. Here immunoSEQ multiplex PCR was the method, and the copy in TCRdb shows in-frame clones only, minus some. Of some 330,000 clones in the sample, about 12% were seen once. Study outcomes and limitations: Moderate yet significant TCRB CDR3 shortening was seen in Type 1 diabetes patients in all four CD4+ subsets. Comparison showed that naive, central memory and Treg TCRB repertoires appeared more similar among patients than among healthy donors.

A note on this clone: Its antigen remains unidentified.

Germline V gives CDR1 GTSNPN, CDR2 SVGIG (reference sequence). This CDR3 comprises 12 residues. V shed 2 bases and J shed 4 bases, with 9 bases lying between them. The sequencing sample was made of naive CD4+ T cells from blood. The receptor was isolated from a woman aged 18-29 years with type 1 diabetes. The gene calls are TRBV30 and TRBJ2-7, with D hard to call. The CDR3 coding sequence is TGTGCCTGGAGTTATAGTCTGTACGAGCAGTACTTC. Translated, it gives CAWSYSLYEQYF.